This T cell receptor (beta chain) stems from a study of CD8 T cells in ankylosing spondylitis. Study results and limitations: Reported data indicate significant enrichment of disease-linked clones within matched ankylosing spondylitis synovial fluid. A motif of under ten highly homologous TCR beta variants was seen as apparently characteristic of ankylosing spondylitis blood.

Each TCR beta library was made by quantitative 5'-RACE that incorporated molecular barcodes. Each CDR3 protein is one row after TCRdb ran MiXCR on the 5' RACE reads. The sample gives about 540,000 distinct CDR3 sequences, over 9.5% of which show up once; 6.5% to 7% is in the top ten. This clonotype was picked up a small number of times. Its antigen is unidentified. Germline values: CDR1 MNHEY, CDR2 SMNVEV (reference sequence). Trimming at V came to 6 bases and at J to 5 bases, leaving 8 bases not matched to a gene. This CDR3 spans 15 amino acids. The chain couples TRBV27 to TRBJ2-5; TRBD2 aligns across 11 bases. The specimen sequenced was blood, either unsorted or a sorted T cell fraction (not recorded which). The receptor's source is a male donor with ankylosing spondylitis. DNA of the CDR3: TGTGCCAGCAGACCTAGCGGGAGGTCGGGGGAGACCCAGTACTTC. Its translation is CASRPSGRSGETQYF.